The 16 T cell receptor beta chains in this list originate from one sample, sequenced in a study of cytomegalovirus exposure and HLA in healthy donors. Primers: 60 Vbeta forward and 13 Jbeta reverse. Assay: immunoSEQ multiplex PCR; the TCRdb copy retains only in-frame clones and omits some. The sample shows 200,000 to 250,000 clones, approximately 82% of them seen only once. The sequenced sample consisted of PBMCs. The source is a woman aged 40 to 50 in good health and CMV-seronegative.

The J gene is TRBJ1-5, the V gene TRBV28; TRBD1 matches at 8 bases. The germline V gene encodes CDR1 MDHEN and CDR2 SYDVKM. The trim removed 5 bases at V and 7 bases at J, leaving 7 bases unmatched. This CDR3 is built from 14 residues. The CDR3 loop reads CASSLYRGIQPQHF. The CDR3 DNA is TGTGCCAGCAGTCTGTACAGGGGGATCCAGCCCCAGCATTTT.

The chain uses TRBV5-1 and TRBJ1-4, with TRBD1 as a possible D gene (6 bases). CDR3 length: 18 residues. Trimming took 1 base from V and 6 from J, leaving 22 bases between them. Per germline, CDR1 SGHRS and CDR2 YFSETQ. CDR3 coding DNA: TGCGCCAGCAGCTTGATAGGGGGGGTTTCATCGGGGTATGAAAAACTGTTTTTT. It specifies CASSLIGGVSSGYEKLFF.

The V and J genes are TRBV5-6 and TRBJ2-3; 8 bases are a match to TRBD1. The CDR3 totals 15 residues. Unmatched junction bases numbered 5, after V lost 3 bases and J lost 2 bases. Germline V gene data show CDR1 as SGHDT and CDR2 as YYEEEE. This CDR3 is CASSSRDRPTDTQYF. In DNA form, the CDR3 reads TGTGCCAGCAGCTCCCGGGACAGGCCCACAGATACGCAGTATTTT.

This chain links TRBV11-2 with TRBJ2-5; TRBD2 matches at 12 bases. V trimming: 5 bases; J trimming: 0 bases; junction bases outside the gene matches: 7. This CDR3 is 17 amino acids long. Germline-derived CDR1 and CDR2 are SGHAT and FQNNGV. DNA of the CDR3: TGTGCCAGCAGCATCAGCCTAGCGGGGGGGAACCAAGAGACCCAGTACTTC. This gives the protein CASSISLAGGNQETQYF.

The V call is TRBV7-8, the J call TRBJ2-3, with TRBD2 identical over 11 bases. V lost 1 base and J lost 5; bases outside the gene matches: 2. Germline CDR1 SGHVS, CDR2 FQNEAQ. The CDR3 is 15 amino acids. CDR3 sequence: CASSLGLAGGDTQYF. The DNA for the CDR3 is TGTGCCAGCAGCTTAGGGCTAGCGGGGGGAGATACGCAGTATTTT.

This chain connects TRBV7-9 to TRBJ1-1; TRBD1 matches 7 bases. From germline, CDR1 is SEHNR and CDR2 FQNEAQ (reference sequence). V shed 4 bases and J 3 bases; nucleotides not matched to a gene: 8. The length of the CDR3 is 15 residues. The CDR3 nucleotides are TGTGCCAGCAGCTCCCTTCAGGGGGAGGACACTGAAGCTTTCTTT. This codes for CASSSLQGEDTEAFF.

The J gene is TRBJ2-1, the V gene TRBV6-6; D might be TRBD2 (6 bases). The CDR3 sequence is 13 residues long. CDR1 and CDR2 from the germline V gene are MNHNY and SVGAGI (reference sequence). The V gene lost 4 bases and the J gene lost 6 bases, with 10 bases spanning the gap. CDR3: CASSWDLPNEQFF. The CDR3 DNA sequence: TGTGCCAGCAGTTGGGACTTACCCAATGAGCAGTTCTTC.

This clone has a handful of counts. The gene calls are TRBV10-3 and TRBJ1-1; D uncertain. This CDR3 spans 13 amino acids. Germline CDR1 ENHRY, CDR2 SYGVKD. With 1 base removed from V and 0 bases from J, the gap between germline ends came to 3 bases. CDR3 loop: CAISEYMNTEAFF. The CDR3 DNA is TGTGCCATCAGTGAGTACATGAACACTGAAGCTTTCTTT.

The V and J genes are TRBV7-6 and TRBJ2-7; TRBD1 might be the D (6 bases). The V and J ends lost 2 bases and 3 bases respectively, with 14 bases between them. Germline V gene data show CDR1 as SGHVS and CDR2 as FNYEAQ. The CDR3 has 15 residues. This chain's CDR3 is CASSLMDRSDYEQYF. The CDR3 coding sequence is TGTGCCAGCAGCTTAATGGACAGATCAGACTACGAGCAGTACTTC.

The chain has TRBV11-3 and TRBJ2-2; the match to TRBD1 covers 7 bases. This CDR3 has 16 residues. Trimming took 1 base from V and 1 from J; bases not matched to a gene: 3. The V gene's germline CDR1 is SGHNT and CDR2 YENEEA. The CDR3 nucleotides read TGTGCCAGCAGCTTAGGGAGGACAGGGAACACCGGGGAGCTGTTTTTT. Protein sequence: CASSLGRTGNTGELFF. Together with reference TRBV11-3 and TRBJ2-2, the CDR3 gives the full variable domain: EAGVVQSPRYKIIEKKQPVAFWCNPISGHNTLYWYLQNLGQGPELLIRYENEEAVDDSQLPKDRFSAERLKGVDSTLKIQPAELGDSAVYLCASSLGRTGNTGELFFGEGSRLTVL.

Concerning this clone itself: Other DNA sequences in this sample translate to the same CDR3. V usage is TRBV14 and J usage is TRBJ1-1; no firm D call. Germline loops: CDR1 SGHDN, CDR2 FVKESK. CDR3 size: 14 residues. V was clipped by 2 bases and J by 0 bases, with 7 bases between them. CDR3 sequence (DNA): TGTGCCAGCAGCCAAACAGACCTGAACACTGAAGCTTTCTTT. Its translation: CASSQTDLNTEAFF.

J is TRBJ2-7 and V is TRBV5-8, with D tentatively TRBD1 (6 bases). The CDR3 is 14 residues long. The germline CDR1 and CDR2 sequences are SGHTS and YDEGEE. V was cut by 6 bases and J by 0 bases, with 13 bases left in between. The DNA of the CDR3 is TGTGCCAGCAATGATCCGGGACACTCCTACGAGCAGTACTTC. Its protein product is CASNDPGHSYEQYF.

This clone came up once. V and J are TRBV6-1 and TRBJ1-5; 7 nucleotides agree with TRBD1. This CDR3 region has 14 residues. Germline CDR1 reads MNHNS; CDR2 reads SASEGT. Germline trimming cut 7 bases from V and 3 bases from J; bases unmatched to any gene: 6. CDR3 nucleotide sequence: TGTGCCAGCATTCAACAGGGGATCAATCAGCCCCAGCATTTT. This translates into CASIQQGINQPQHF.

The V gene is TRBV7-2, the J gene TRBJ2-5, with 7 bases identical to TRBD2. V lost 5 bases and J lost 5; bases outside the gene matches: 17. The CDR3 is made up of 17 amino acids. The V gene's germline CDR1 is SGHTA and CDR2 FQGNSA. The CDR3 sequence is CASSPPGRGGPRETQYF. CDR3 nucleotides: TGTGCCAGCAGCCCACCGGGCCGCGGGGGACCCAGGGAGACCCAGTACTTC.

The V call is TRBV6-1, the J call TRBJ2-7; 7 nucleotides align to TRBD1. The germline CDR1 and CDR2 sequences are MNHNS and SASEGT. Trimming cost V 9 bases and J 2 bases; bases outside gene matches: 7. The CDR3 contains 13 residues. This CDR3 reads CASARDSTYEQYF. CDR3 nucleotide sequence: TGTGCCAGTGCCCGGGACAGCACCTACGAGCAGTACTTC.

This clone came up once. This rearrangement joins TRBV11-3 to TRBJ1-2; no firm D call. From germline, CDR1 is SGHNT and CDR2 YENEEA. V lost 0 bases to trimming and J lost 7 bases, with 6 bases between them. The CDR3 extends over 12 amino acids. The CDR3 is CASSLDRSGYTF. CDR3 in DNA: TGTGCCAGCAGCTTAGATCGGTCTGGCTACACCTTC.